This T cell receptor beta chain derives from a study of blood T cell repertoires in COVID-19. Overall study: In each case, the material was cDNA or gDNA derived from T cells, B-cell-depleted T cells, or PBMCs.

Assay: immunoSEQ multiplex PCR; the TCRdb copy retains only in-frame clones and omits some. This table holds over 200,000 clones, around four fifths found once. There are 14 residues in the CDR3. Looked up from germline, CDR1 is SGHRS and CDR2 is YFSETQ. With V trimmed by 3 bases and J by 2 bases, 3 bases remained unmatched. The sequenced material came from peripheral blood. The chain joins TRBV5-1 to TRBJ2-5, with TRBD2 identical over 8 bases. This receptor was identified in a woman aged 70-85 years with active or convalescent COVID-19. CDR3 nucleotides: TGCGCCAGCAGCTCGGGGGGGCCACAAGAGACCCAGTACTTC. It yields the protein CASSSGGPQETQYF.